These T cell receptor beta chains were read from a single sample in a study of T cell clonotyping in hematopoietic cell transplantation. Clones were read by immunoSEQ multiplex PCR, and TCRdb kept only the in-frame ones, dropping some. The sample has 35,000 to 50,000 clones, less than 85% seen once. The material sequenced was peripheral blood mononuclear cells, taken before stem cell transplant. These receptors were collected from a man in his 60s with acute myeloid leukemia. Some clones in this sample may be carry-over from other donors' samples. CDR3s include the opening cysteine and the closing phenylalanine or tryptophan. The D gene is left open where the match is weak. Expanded clones get a size class; other rows say once, few or many, or leave the size out.

d_call	j_call	v_call	clone_size	cdr3_nt	cdr3_aa
NA	TRBJ2-3	TRBV6-5	NA	TGTGCCAGCAGTTACTCGGACGGGGGCGCAGATACGCAGTATTTT	CASSYSDGGADTQYF
TRBD1	TRBJ1-2	TRBV7-9	NA	TGTGCCAGCAGCCAATTGGTGAACCGGGACAGGGGGCACGGCTACACCTTC	CASSQLVNRDRGHGYTF
TRBD2	TRBJ2-2	TRBV6-5	NA	TGTGCCAGCAGGGGGGAGGGCACCGGGGAGCTGTTTTTT	CASRGEGTGELFF
NA	TRBJ2-7	TRBV18	NA	TGTGCCAGCTCACCAGGGACGACAAGGGATTACGAGCAGTACTTC	CASSPGTTRDYEQYF
TRBD2	TRBJ2-2	TRBV7-3	NA	TGTGCCAGCAGCACGCAAGCGGGGCCGAGCACCGGGGAGCTGTTTTTT	CASSTQAGPSTGELFF
TRBD2	TRBJ2-5	TRBV29-1	once	TGCAGCGTTGAAGTCGGGACTAGCGGGGGGCCCGAGACCCAGTACTTC	CSVEVGTSGGPETQYF
NA	TRBJ1-6	TRBV19	few	TGTGCCACCAAAAGGGGGGAGAATTCACCCCTCCACTTT	CATKRGENSPLHF
NA	TRBJ2-5	TRBV5-4	once	TGTGCCAGCAGCCATCCCAGGGGTCAGGAGACCCAGTACTTC	CASSHPRGQETQYF
NA	TRBJ1-1	TRBV5-1	NA	TGCGCCAGCAGCCCGGATGGGAACACTGAAGCTTTCTTT	CASSPDGNTEAFF
TRBD1	TRBJ1-6	TRBV6-5	NA	TGTGCCAGCAGCGTAGCGACAGGGGGGGTTTCACCCCTCCACTTT	CASSVATGGVSPLHF
TRBD1	TRBJ1-4	TRBV11-2	NA	TGTGCCAGCAGCTTAGGACAGGGCCCCGGATCGGAAAAACTGTTTTTT	CASSLGQGPGSEKLFF
NA	TRBJ1-1	TRBV29-1	NA	TGCAGCGTTGAAGAGCTCAGGGGCTACACTGAAGCTTTCTTT	CSVEELRGYTEAFF
NA	TRBJ1-1	TRBV28	NA	TGTGCCAGCAGTTTTTCGGGGGCCCGTTTGGCTTTCTTT	CASSFSGARLAFF
TRBD1	TRBJ2-7	TRBV4-2	NA	TGTGCCAGCAGCCAAGATCGCGGACAGGGCTACGAGCAGTACTTC	CASSQDRGQGYEQYF
NA	TRBJ1-2	TRBV11-3	NA	TGTGCCAGCAGCTTAATAGCAGGGGAGCATGGCTACACCTTC	CASSLIAGEHGYTF
NA	TRBJ2-7	TRBV28	NA	TGTGCCAGCAGGGACATTGCCCCCTACGAGCAGTACTTC	CASRDIAPYEQYF
TRBD1	TRBJ1-6	TRBV5-1	NA	TGCGCCAGCAGCAGATTCGGACAGGGAGGGAGCTCCTATAATTCACCCCTCCACTTT	CASSRFGQGGSSYNSPLHF